Sequencing of this TCR beta chain was carried out in a study of graft-versus-host responses after intestinal transplantation. On the study more broadly: All recipients were transplanted with multivisceral, liver-intestinal, or isolated intestinal grafts. Study-level results: Detection of GvH clones occurred in recipient marrow, and some had their first appearance in ileum or blood. Allografts of one patient group, those with graft-donor T cell macrochimerism, had high graft-versus-host to host-versus-graft clonal ratios.

Measured with immunoSEQ multiplex PCR; TCRdb has only the in-frame clones, and not every one. The data hold some 120,000 clones, with about nine tenths observed a single time. CDR1 is SGHRS and CDR2 is YFSETQ in the germline V gene. This CDR3 is 13 amino acids long. Trimming stripped 0 bases from V and 5 bases from J, with 5 bases between. Points on this clone: Its antigen is not identified.

The source is a human donor who received an intestinal transplant. The chain combines TRBV5-1 with TRBJ2-2; D is uncertain. Material: unstimulated CD4+ T cells sorted from spleen or lymph node cells, obtained before intestinal transplant. CDR3 loop: CASSLETTGELFF. The DNA of the CDR3 is TGCGCCAGCAGCTTGGAAACTACCGGGGAGCTGTTTTTT.